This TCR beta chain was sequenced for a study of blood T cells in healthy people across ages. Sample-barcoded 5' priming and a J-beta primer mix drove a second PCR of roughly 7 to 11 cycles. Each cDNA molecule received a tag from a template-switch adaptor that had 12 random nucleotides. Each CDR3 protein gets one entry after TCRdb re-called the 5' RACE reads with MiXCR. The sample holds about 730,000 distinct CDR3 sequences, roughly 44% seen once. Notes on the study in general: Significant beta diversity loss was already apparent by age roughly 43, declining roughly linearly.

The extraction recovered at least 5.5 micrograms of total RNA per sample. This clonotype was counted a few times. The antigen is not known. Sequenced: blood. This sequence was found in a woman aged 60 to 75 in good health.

In DNA, the CDR3 is TGTGCCAGCTCACCGGCGGGATTAACCTACGAGCAGTACTTC. It encodes CASSPAGLTYEQYF. The rearrangement joins TRBV18 to TRBJ2-7; maybe TRBD2 (6 bases). CDR1 and CDR2 from the germline V gene are KGHSH and LQKENI. This CDR3 has 14 residues. Trimming took 3 bases from V and 2 from J, leaving 11 bases between them.